One and the same sample provided the 27 T cell receptor beta chains below, sequenced in a study of T cells in Graves' hyperthyroidism and ophthalmopathy. It was RNA transcripts that yielded the amplified TCR beta CDR3 regions. HTBI primers were employed in a first-round RT-PCR of the TCR CDR3. TCRdb re-analysed the multiplex PCR reads in MiXCR, keeping a single row per CDR3 protein. The table lists 550,000 to 700,000 distinct CDR3 sequences, under 60% of them singletons. Input material: peripheral blood or thyroid tissue (not recorded which). Every receptor here comes from an adult woman with Graves' disease, either hyperthyroidism or ophthalmopathy (not recorded which).

CDR3 in amino acids: CATSVRGPRGTEAFF. CDR3 sequence (DNA): TGTGCCACCTCAGTGAGGGGACCCAGGGGCACTGAAGCTTTCTTT. V is TRBV10-3 and J is TRBJ1-1; TRBD1 might be the D (6 bases). The CDR3 has 15 residues. The V gene lost 10 bases and the J gene lost 4 bases, with 22 bases spanning the gap. Germline lookup yields CDR1 ENHRY and CDR2 SYGVKD.

The chain uses TRBV7-2 and TRBJ2-7; D gene ambiguous. CDR1 and CDR2 from the germline V gene are SGHTA and FQGNSA. Trimming took 5 bases from V and 4 from J, leaving 12 bases between them. There are 13 residues in the CDR3. The DNA for the CDR3 is TGTGCCAGCAGCAAACCCCCCGTATACGAGCAGTACTTC. Its protein is CASSKPPVYEQYF.

The sample holds a few counts of this clonotype. The gene calls are TRBV4-1 and TRBJ1-4; D not certain. This CDR3 spans 14 amino acids. V was trimmed by 5 bases and J by 0 bases, leaving 7 bases between them. Germline V gene lookup returns CDR1 MGHRA and CDR2 YSYEKL. The CDR3, as DNA: TGCGCCAGCAGCACACAGTCAACTAATGAAAAACTGTTTTTT. This gives the protein CASSTQSTNEKLFF.

At least ten counts were recorded for this clonotype. V gene TRBV4-1 combines with J gene TRBJ1-2, with TRBD1 matching 8 bases. Trimming cost V 3 bases and J 2 bases; bases outside gene matches: 11. This CDR3 is 17 amino acids long. The germline gives CDR1 MGHRA, CDR2 YSYEKL. CDR3 coding DNA: TGCGCCAGCAGCCACACCCTAGGACAGGGCTTAAACTATGGCTACACCTTC. It encodes CASSHTLGQGLNYGYTF.

The chain links TRBV15 to TRBJ1-2; D remains ambiguous. V was clipped by 2 bases and J by 4 bases, with 14 bases between them. Germline-derived CDR1 and CDR2 are LNHNV and YYDKDF (reference sequence). This CDR3 contains 15 residues. Written as DNA, the CDR3 is TGTGCCACCAGCAGACACGGTGGGTCAGCCTATGGCTACACCTTC. It yields the protein CATSRHGGSAYGYTF.

The V gene is TRBV19, the J gene TRBJ1-5, with no clear D. Germline values: CDR1 LNHDA, CDR2 SQIVND (reference sequence). The V end lost 6 bases, the J end lost 1 base, and 19 bases lay between the germline ends. This CDR3 spans 17 amino acids. Here the CDR3 reads CASSRTLEILSNQPQHF. In DNA form, the CDR3 reads TGTGCCAGTAGCCGCACCCTCGAGATATTGAGCAATCAGCCCCAGCATTTT.

This clonotype was detected ten times or more. The chain employs TRBV6-5 and TRBJ2-2; 9 bases align to TRBD1. V lost 6 bases and J lost 4; bases outside the gene matches: 6. Germline lookup yields CDR1 MNHEY and CDR2 SVGAGI. There are 15 residues in the CDR3. The CDR3 spells CASRSGQGGTGELFF. The CDR3 region has the DNA TGTGCCAGCAGATCGGGACAGGGAGGCACCGGGGAGCTGTTTTTT.

In DNA, the CDR3 is TGCAGCGCCACGGGAGAGGGAAACACTGAAGCTTTCTTT. It codes for CSATGEGNTEAFF. V and J are TRBV29-1 and TRBJ1-1; D not resolved. V was clipped by 7 bases and J by 2 bases, with 14 bases between them. CDR3 size: 13 residues. Germline-derived CDR1 and CDR2 are SQVTM and ANQGSEA.

This clonotype has a count of ten or more. V is TRBV7-9 and J is TRBJ2-2, with D perhaps matching TRBD2 (6 bases). V gave up 5 bases and J gave up 6 bases, with 25 bases separating them. The CDR3 consists of 18 residues. Germline V gene sequence: CDR1 SEHNR, CDR2 FQNEAQ (reference sequence). The CDR3 is CASSPPSEVRGGAGELFF. The CDR3 DNA is TGTGCCAGCAGCCCCCCCAGCGAGGTCCGGGGAGGCGCCGGGGAGCTGTTTTTT.

The chain links TRBV7-9 to TRBJ1-2; unclear D gene. V gave up 4 bases and J gave up 0 bases, with 12 bases separating them. Germline CDR1 SEHNR, CDR2 FQNEAQ (reference sequence). This CDR3 is built from 15 residues. CDR3 sequence: CASSSDVGANYGYTF. In DNA form, the CDR3 reads TGTGCCAGCAGCTCGGACGTTGGTGCTAACTATGGCTACACCTTC.

The V and J genes are TRBV7-9 and TRBJ2-5, with D unresolved. Deletions cut 0 bases from V and 5 bases from J, with 13 bases between. The germline V gene has CDR1 SEHNR and CDR2 FQNEAQ (reference sequence). The CDR3 spans 15 residues. The DNA for the CDR3 is TGTGCCAGCAGCTTAGCGCCCACAAACACCGAGACCCAGTACTTC. This gives the protein CASSLAPTNTETQYF.

The V call is TRBV10-3, the J call TRBJ1-6, with D unresolved. Trimming removed 4 bases at V and 7 bases at J, with 11 bases between. This CDR3 is 14 amino acids long. Germline values: CDR1 ENHRY, CDR2 SYGVKD. The CDR3 region is CAISAWVRNSPLHF. DNA of the CDR3: TGTGCCATCAGTGCTTGGGTCAGAAATTCACCCCTCCACTTT.

The chain recombines TRBV15 with TRBJ2-3, with a possible D match to TRBD2 (5 bases). The CDR3 has 16 amino acids. Germline CDR1 reads LNHNV; CDR2 reads YYDKDF (reference sequence). Between the trimmed V and J ends, which lost 4 bases and 1 base, there was a span of 15 bases. The CDR3 sequence is CATSTADGVGTDTQYF. In DNA, the CDR3 is TGTGCCACCAGCACCGCTGACGGGGTTGGCACAGATACGCAGTATTTT.

The genes are TRBV7-9 and TRBJ2-5; TRBD1 matches 10 bases. The CDR3 has 18 amino acids. CDR1 and CDR2 from the germline V gene are SEHNR and FQNEAQ (reference sequence). Trimming cost V 2 bases and J 2 bases; bases outside gene matches: 11. The CDR3 bases are TGTGCCAGCAGCTTACAAGGACAGGGGGGGGGGCATCAAGAGACCCAGTACTTC. Its translation is CASSLQGQGGGHQETQYF. Full variable domain (remainder filled in from reference TRBV7-9 and TRBJ2-5): DTGVSQNPRHKITKRGQNVTFRCDPISEHNRLYWYRQTLGQGPEFLTYFQNEAQLEKSRLLSDRFSAERPKGSFSTLEIQRTEQGDSAMYLCASSLQGQGGGHQETQYFGPGTRLLVL.

In the case of this clonotype: One base away lies a much larger clone, so this may be a sequencing read error. CDR3 in DNA: TGTACCAGCAGTCCTGCGGGACAGCCCCAGCATTTT. It yields the protein CTSSPAGQPQHF. The chain couples TRBV3-1 to TRBJ1-5; no clear D. The germline V gene has CDR1 LGHDT and CDR2 YNNKEL (reference sequence). The CDR3 contains 12 residues.

In the case of this clonotype: This could be a read error, since a much larger clone is one nucleotide away. The rearrangement uses TRBV9 and TRBJ1-1; D is unclear. V gave up 5 bases and J gave up 6 bases, with 20 bases separating them. Germline V gene sequence: CDR1 SGDLS, CDR2 YYNGEE. The CDR3 has 15 residues. Written as DNA, the CDR3 is TGTGCCAGCAGTTACTCGGAGGCTTGGGTGCCTGAAGCTTTCTTT. Protein product: CASSYSEAWVPEAFF.

This clonotype was seen many times. This sequence joins TRBV5-1 and TRBJ2-2, with 8 bases aligning to TRBD2. This CDR3 has 15 amino acids. Germline V lookup: CDR1 SGHRS, CDR2 YFSETQ. V lost 4 bases to trimming and J lost 4 bases; unmatched junction nucleotides: 6. This CDR3 is CASSGAGVITGELFF. The CDR3 nucleotides read TGCGCCAGCAGCGGAGCGGGAGTTATCACCGGGGAGCTGTTTTTT.

The chain employs TRBV2 and TRBJ1-2; a weak D match, TRBD1 (5 bases). V was pared by 10 bases and J by 5 bases, with 14 bases between. CDR1 and CDR2 from the germline V gene are SNHLY and FYNNEI. The CDR3 loop spans 12 amino acids. The CDR3: CATRAFFYGYTF. CDR3 nucleotide sequence: TGTGCCACCAGGGCGTTTTTTTATGGCTACACCTTC.

There are many counts of this clonotype. The rearrangement uses TRBV5-1 and TRBJ1-1; possibly TRBD1 for D (5 bases). V was cut by 6 bases and J by 1 base, with 10 bases left in between. The CDR3 runs 13 residues. CDR1 SGHRS and CDR2 YFSETQ come from the germline V gene. The CDR3 reads CASTDQGNTEAFF. The DNA of the CDR3 is TGCGCCAGCACAGATCAGGGGAACACTGAAGCTTTCTTT.

This clonotype has at least ten counts. V gene TRBV5-6 combines with J gene TRBJ1-1; unclear D gene. In germline, CDR1 is SGHDT, CDR2 YYEEEE. V shed 0 bases and J shed 8 bases, with 11 bases lying between them. The CDR3 runs 13 residues. The CDR3, as DNA: TGTGCCAGCAGCTTGGGGGGAGGCCCGGAAGCTTTCTTT. Amino acids: CASSLGGGPEAFF.

This clonotype was seen at least ten times. V and J are TRBV6-6 and TRBJ1-1, with 7 nucleotides matching TRBD1. Germline V gene lookup returns CDR1 MNHNY and CDR2 SVGAGI (reference sequence). This CDR3 is built from 15 residues. J gave up 3 bases and V 5 bases, and 9 bases lay outside the gene matches. The CDR3 loop is CASSRNRGSYTEAFF. The CDR3 nucleotides are TGTGCCAGCAGTAGGAACAGGGGTTCGTACACTGAAGCTTTCTTT.

This clonotype came up a few times. Relative to the germline gene, one junction end is altered; a read error may explain this. The rearrangement links TRBV10-1 to TRBJ2-2; 9 bases line up with TRBD1. CDR1 WNHNN and CDR2 SYGVQD come from the germline V gene (reference sequence). The CDR3 loop spans 16 amino acids. CDR3: CASSRDRESNTGELFF. CDR3 bases: TGTGCCAGCTCAAGGGACAGGGAATCGAACACCGGGGAGCTGTTTTTT.

Ten or more counts support this clonotype. This chain joins TRBV5-1 and TRBJ2-5; D unresolved. V lost 3 bases and J lost 1, with 10 bases in between. The CDR3 contains 14 residues. CDR1 is SGHRS and CDR2 is YFSETQ in the germline V gene. As DNA, the CDR3 is TGCGCCAGCAGCTCCCTCGACCCCCAAGAGACCCAGTACTTC. It codes for CASSSLDPQETQYF.

The J gene is TRBJ1-2, the V gene TRBV29-1, with a possible D match to TRBD1 (5 bases). The CDR3 consists of 11 residues. The V and J ends lost 6 bases and 8 bases respectively, with 13 bases between them. Germline CDR1 SQVTM, CDR2 ANQGSEA. The chain's CDR3 is CSVRRGDGYTF. In DNA, the CDR3 is TGCAGCGTCCGCCGGGGGGACGGCTACACCTTC.

The chain has TRBV15 and TRBJ1-1; the D is unclear. The germline V gene has CDR1 LNHNV and CDR2 YYDKDF (reference sequence). The CDR3 is 14 residues long. V was clipped by 3 bases and J by 7 bases, with 15 bases between them. The CDR3 sequence: CATSRGLAKNEAFF. CDR3 sequence (DNA): TGTGCCACCAGCAGGGGTCTCGCAAAAAATGAAGCTTTCTTT.

This clonotype has at least ten counts. A read error may produce the germline difference seen at one junction end. The gene calls are TRBV11-1 and TRBJ2-7; D is undetermined. CDR1 SGHAT and CDR2 FQDESV come from the germline V gene (reference sequence). CDR3 length: 15 amino acids. The CDR3 is CTSSPGLGSPYEQYF. The CDR3 DNA follows: TGTACCAGCAGCCCGGGTTTGGGGTCCCCCTACGAGCAGTACTTC. Full variable domain (remainder filled in from reference TRBV11-1 and TRBJ2-7): EAEVAQSPRYKITEKSQAVAFWCDPISGHATLYWYRQILGQGPELLVQFQDESVVDDSQLPKDRFSAERLKGVDSTLKIQPAELGDSAMYLCTSSPGLGSPYEQYFGPGTRLTVT.

The V gene is TRBV7-9, the J gene TRBJ1-1, with 7 positions matching TRBD1. V shed 0 bases, J shed 1 base, and the junction held 5 bases outside the gene matches. The CDR3 is made up of 16 amino acids. Germline assignment: CDR1 SEHNR and CDR2 FQNEAQ (reference sequence). The CDR3 reads CASSLATGQSNTEAFF. The CDR3 DNA follows: TGTGCCAGCAGCTTAGCTACGGGACAGTCGAACACTGAAGCTTTCTTT.